This T cell receptor beta chain was captured by sequencing in a study of CD8 T cells in Susac syndrome. Study-wide background: Active disease was present in roughly 6 of the sequenced Susac syndrome patients, and remission in under ten.

The study, taken as a whole, reports: Where Susac syndrome CD4+ T cell repertoires were concerned, no clonal expansion was evident.

With V trimmed by 4 bases and J by 7 bases, 8 bases remained unmatched. The CDR3 length is 14 residues. Patients with Susac syndrome met diagnostic criteria that were recently defined for definite or probable disease. With random hexamers, about 0.45 to 1 ug RNA was reverse transcribed. The authors amplified TCR beta CDR3 across 54 Vbeta and 13 Jbeta using immunoSEQ multiplex PCR. TCRdb redid the calling of the immunoSEQ multiplex PCR reads with MiXCR, one entry per CDR3 protein. The sample includes about 150,000 distinct CDR3 sequences, approximately 95% of them seen just once. With regard to this clonotype: The target antigen is unknown.

This receptor was identified in a human donor with Susac syndrome. Input material: CD4+ T cells from PBMCs. The V and J genes are TRBV12-3 or TRBV12-4 and TRBJ2-5; 8 bases fit TRBD1. Written as DNA, the CDR3 is TGTGCCAGCAGTTGGGACAGGACTCGGGGGACCCAGTACTTC. Amino acids: CASSWDRTRGTQYF.